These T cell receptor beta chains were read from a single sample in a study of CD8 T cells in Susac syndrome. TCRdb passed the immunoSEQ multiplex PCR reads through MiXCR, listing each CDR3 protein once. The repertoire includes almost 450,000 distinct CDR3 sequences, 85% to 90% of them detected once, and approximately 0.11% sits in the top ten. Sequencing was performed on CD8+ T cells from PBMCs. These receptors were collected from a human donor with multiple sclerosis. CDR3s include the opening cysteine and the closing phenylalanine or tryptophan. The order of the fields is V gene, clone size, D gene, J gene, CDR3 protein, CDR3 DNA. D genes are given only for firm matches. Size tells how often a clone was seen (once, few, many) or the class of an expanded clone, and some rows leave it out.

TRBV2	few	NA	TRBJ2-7	CASSEGQVQNEQYF	TGTGCCAGCAGTGAAGGACAGGTACAAAACGAGCAGTACTTC
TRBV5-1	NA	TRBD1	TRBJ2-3	CASSQTGTGGEDTQYF	TGCGCCAGCAGCCAAACCGGGACAGGGGGCGAGGATACGCAGTATTTT
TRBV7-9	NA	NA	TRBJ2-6	CASTLSRLSGANVLTF	TGTGCCAGCACCCTCTCTCGCCTCTCTGGGGCCAACGTCCTGACTTTC
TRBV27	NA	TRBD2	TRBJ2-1	CASRPGGLSNEQFF	TGTGCCAGCAGACCGGGGGGACTCAGCAATGAGCAGTTCTTC
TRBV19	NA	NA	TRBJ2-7	CATNPGGVSYEQYF	TGTGCCACCAACCCCGGGGGAGTCTCCTACGAGCAGTACTTC
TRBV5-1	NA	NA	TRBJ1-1	CASSLPVSEAFF	TGCGCCAGCAGCTTACCCGTATCCGAAGCTTTCTTT
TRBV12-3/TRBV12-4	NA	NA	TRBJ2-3	CASSLTGTSSTDTQYF	TGTGCCAGCAGTCTGACCGGGACATCATCCACAGATACGCAGTATTTT
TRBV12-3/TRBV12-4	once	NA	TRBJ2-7	CATRGRLNYEQYF	TGTGCCACGCGTGGGCGGCTTAACTACGAGCAGTACTTC
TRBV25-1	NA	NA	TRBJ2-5	CASSEVSLGDQYF	TGTGCCAGCAGTGAAGTCTCCCTAGGGGACCAGTACTTC
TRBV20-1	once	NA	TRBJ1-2	CSGGGASNYGYTF	TGCAGTGGGGGAGGGGCCTCTAACTATGGCTACACCTTC
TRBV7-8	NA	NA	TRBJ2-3	CASSSWDRLGGDTQYF	TGTGCCAGCAGCTCTTGGGACCGCCTTGGGGGAGATACGCAGTATTTT
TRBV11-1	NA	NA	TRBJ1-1	CATAAGENTEAFF	TGTGCCACCGCGGCAGGGGAGAACACTGAAGCTTTCTTT
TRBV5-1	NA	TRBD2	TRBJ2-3	CASRPGGYTDTQYF	TGCGCCAGCAGACCGGGAGGTTACACAGATACGCAGTATTTT
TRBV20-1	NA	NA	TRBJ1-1	CSARDSLRVGTEAFF	TGCAGTGCTAGAGACAGTCTCAGGGTCGGCACTGAAGCTTTCTTT
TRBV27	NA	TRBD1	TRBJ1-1	CASSPGTGTEAFF	TGTGCCAGCAGTCCCGGGACAGGGACTGAAGCTTTCTTT
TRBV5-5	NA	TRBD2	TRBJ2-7	CASSGGLAGDNEQYF	TGTGCCAGCAGCGGGGGACTAGCGGGAGATAACGAGCAGTACTTC
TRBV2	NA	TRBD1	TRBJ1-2	CASGDRAYGYTF	TGTGCCAGCGGAGACAGGGCCTATGGCTACACCTTC
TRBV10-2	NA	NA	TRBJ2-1	CASGELAYNEQFF	TGCGCCAGCGGGGAATTAGCCTACAATGAGCAGTTCTTC
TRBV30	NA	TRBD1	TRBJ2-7	CAWSVGTGRGYEQYF	TGTGCCTGGAGTGTTGGGACAGGGAGGGGATACGAGCAGTACTTC
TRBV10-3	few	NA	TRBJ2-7	CAIRPDGYEQYF	TGTGCCATCAGGCCGGACGGATACGAGCAGTACTTC
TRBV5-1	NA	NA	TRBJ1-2	CASSLRSTDLFGYTF	TGCGCCAGCAGCTTGCGTTCGACGGATCTATTTGGCTACACCTTC
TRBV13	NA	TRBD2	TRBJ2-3	CASSLGIAGFTDTQYF	TGTGCCAGCAGCTTAGGGATAGCGGGGTTTACAGATACGCAGTATTTT
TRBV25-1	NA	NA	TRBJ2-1	CASSDRNYNEQFF	TGTGCCAGCAGTGATCGGAATTACAATGAGCAGTTCTTC
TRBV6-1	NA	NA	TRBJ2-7	CASMHENYEQYF	TGTGCCAGTATGCACGAGAATTACGAGCAGTACTTC
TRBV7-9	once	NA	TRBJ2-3	CASSARPGTADLTDTQYF	TGTGCCAGCAGCGCGAGGCCGGGGACCGCCGACCTCACAGATACGCAGTATTTT
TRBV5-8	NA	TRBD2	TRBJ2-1	CASRQREESYNEQFF	TGTGCCAGCAGACAGCGGGAGGAGTCCTACAATGAGCAGTTCTTC
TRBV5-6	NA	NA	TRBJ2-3	CASSLPTVTDTQYF	TGTGCCAGCAGCCTTCCGACCGTCACAGATACGCAGTATTTT
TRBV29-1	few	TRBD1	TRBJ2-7	CSVEGQGAYEQYF	TGCAGCGTTGAGGGGCAGGGGGCGTACGAGCAGTACTTC
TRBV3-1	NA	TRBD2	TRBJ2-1	CASSQVASGGSYNEQFF	TGTGCCAGCAGCCAAGTGGCTAGCGGGGGCTCCTACAATGAGCAGTTCTTC
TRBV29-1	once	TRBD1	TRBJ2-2	CSGEWPDRDTGELFF	TGCAGCGGTGAGTGGCCGGACAGGGACACCGGGGAGCTGTTTTTT
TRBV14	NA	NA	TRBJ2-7	CASSQDPLRGVLGEQYF	TGTGCCAGCAGCCAAGATCCCCTGCGAGGGGTTCTCGGCGAGCAGTACTTC
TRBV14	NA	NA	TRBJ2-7	CASSQVISEQYF	TGTGCCAGCAGCCAAGTTATATCCGAGCAGTACTTC
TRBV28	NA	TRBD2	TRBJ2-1	CASRLQLAGRQYNEQFF	TGTGCCAGCAGACTGCAACTAGCGGGGCGGCAATACAATGAGCAGTTCTTC
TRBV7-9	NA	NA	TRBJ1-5	CASSSESTPLQPQHF	TGTGCCAGCAGCTCCGAATCGACCCCCCTTCAGCCCCAGCATTTT
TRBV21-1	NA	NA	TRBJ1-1	CASGDMNTEAFF	TGTGCCAGCGGAGACATGAACACTGAAGCTTTCTTT
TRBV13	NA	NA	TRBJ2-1	CASSPPGAWGNEQFF	TGTGCCAGCAGCCCTCCCGGGGCCTGGGGAAATGAGCAGTTCTTC